The 23 T cell receptor beta chains below come from one sample, sequenced in a study of T cells in Graves' hyperthyroidism and ophthalmopathy. RNA transcripts yielded amplified TCR beta CDR3 regions. During a first-round RT-PCR of the TCR CDR3, the HTBI primer set was used. TCRdb called the multiplex PCR reads again in MiXCR, with one record for every CDR3 protein. The sample records hundreds of thousands of distinct CDR3 sequences, roughly 37% being singletons. Sequenced input: blood. The receptors stem from a man between 18 and 29 years old with Graves' hyperthyroidism.

The rearrangement links TRBV2 to TRBJ2-5; a weak D match, TRBD1 (5 bases). The V end lost 3 bases, the J end lost 5 bases, and 13 bases lay between the germline ends. Germline CDR1 and CDR2: SNHLY and FYNNEI. This CDR3 is 14 amino acids long. The CDR3 protein is CASSEAQGRETQYF. In DNA form, the CDR3 reads TGTGCCAGCAGTGAGGCGCAGGGCCGGGAGACCCAGTACTTC.

This clonotype was seen at least ten times. The rearrangement joins TRBV7-8 to TRBJ2-7; 7 bases match TRBD1. This CDR3 region has 14 residues. The germline V gene encodes CDR1 SGHVS and CDR2 FQNEAQ. Unmatched junction bases numbered 10, after V lost 5 bases and J lost 6 bases. The CDR3 nucleotides are TGTGCCAGCAGCCCGTCGACAGGGTATGGCGAGCAGTACTTC. Its translation: CASSPSTGYGEQYF.

This clonotype is a singleton in its sample. The chain is built from TRBV9 and TRBJ2-7; possible D gene TRBD1, 7 bases. This CDR3 region has 14 residues. The germline V gene has CDR1 SGDLS and CDR2 YYNGEE. Trimming pared 4 bases from V and 7 bases from J, leaving 18 bases between. DNA for the CDR3: TGTGCCAGCAGCCCCCCAGGGGGTGGGGGGGAGCAGTACTTC. This sequence encodes CASSPPGGGGEQYF. Full variable domain (missing parts from reference TRBV9 and TRBJ2-7): DSGVTQTPKHLITATGQRVTLRCSPRSGDLSVYWYQQSLDQGLQFLIQYYNGEERAKGNILERFSAQQFPDLHSELNLSSLELGDSALYFCASSPPGGGGEQYFGPGTRLTVT.

V is TRBV5-1 and J is TRBJ1-1, with 8 bases identical to TRBD1. Trimming removed 0 bases from V and 6 bases from J; junction bases left unmatched: 10. Germline V gene sequence: CDR1 SGHRS, CDR2 YFSETQ. The CDR3 is made up of 16 amino acids. In DNA form, the CDR3 reads TGCGCCAGCAGCTTGGCTTGGGACAGGCCGCTGGCTGAAGCTTTCTTT. Residues: CASSLAWDRPLAEAFF.

The chain carries TRBV25-1 and TRBJ2-7; possibly TRBD1 or TRBD2 for D (5 bases each). Trimming removed 8 bases at V and 4 bases at J, with 18 bases between. The V gene's germline CDR1 is MGHDK and CDR2 SYGVNS. The CDR3 length is 14 residues. The CDR3 here is CASDQRGTAYEQYF. In DNA, the CDR3 is TGTGCCAGCGATCAACGAGGGACGGCTTACGAGCAGTACTTC.

The rearrangement links TRBV4-1 to TRBJ2-7, with 11 bases lining up with TRBD2. The CDR3 consists of 15 residues. The germline V gene encodes CDR1 MGHRA and CDR2 YSYEKL. V lost 8 bases and J lost 4; bases outside the gene matches: 10. The CDR3 reads CASGVNLAGGYEQYF. The CDR3 DNA reads TGCGCCAGCGGGGTGAACCTAGCGGGAGGTTACGAGCAGTACTTC.

This rearrangement joins TRBV20-1 to TRBJ2-7; TRBD2 might be the D (6 bases). V shed 5 bases and J shed 0 bases, with 14 bases lying between them. The CDR3 runs 14 residues. Per germline, CDR1 DFQATT and CDR2 SNEGSKA (reference sequence). The DNA for the CDR3 is TGCAGTGCTGAAGGGACTCTAAGCTCCTACGAGCAGTACTTC. The encoded protein is CSAEGTLSSYEQYF.

The gene calls are TRBV29-1 and TRBJ1-1; unclear D gene. The CDR3 extends over 13 amino acids. Germline V gives CDR1 SQVTM, CDR2 ANQGSEA. With 3 bases removed from V and 0 bases from J, the gap between germline ends came to 8 bases. CDR3 loop: CSVDPWVNTEAFF. For the CDR3, the DNA is TGCAGCGTTGACCCCTGGGTGAACACTGAAGCTTTCTTT.

In the case of this clonotype: Without the conserved terminal phenylalanine or tryptophan, this CDR3 likely stems from a read error. The chain couples TRBV7-6 to TRBJ1-1, with TRBD1 matching 7 bases. The J segment lost 0 bases and the V segment lost 8 bases, leaving 6 bases of the junction unmatched. This CDR3 has 14 amino acids. Germline assignment: CDR1 SGHVS and CDR2 FNYEAQ. The CDR3 nucleotides are TGTGCCAGCGCCCCGGGACAGATGAACACTGAAGCTTTCTCT. This encodes CASAPGQMNTEAFS.

J is TRBJ1-2 and V is TRBV4-1; no clear D gene. This CDR3 comprises 14 residues. Trimming pared 0 bases from V and 8 bases from J, leaving 13 bases between. Germline CDR1 MGHRA, CDR2 YSYEKL. The CDR3 bases are TGCGCCAGCAGCCAAGATCCAGCCTCCCGGGGCTACACCTTC. Translating it yields CASSQDPASRGYTF.

This clonotype was recorded many times. V gene TRBV20-1 combines with J gene TRBJ2-5; TRBD1 might be the D (5 bases). Germline-derived CDR1 and CDR2 are DFQATT and SNEGSKA (reference sequence). V was pared by 4 bases and J by 1 base, with 16 bases between. The length of the CDR3 is 15 residues. The CDR3 nucleotides are TGCAGTGCTACTTCCAGGGAAGGCGCCCAAGAGACCCAGTACTTC. It codes for CSATSREGAQETQYF.

The chain links TRBV7-7 to TRBJ2-2, with D maybe TRBD1 (5 bases). This CDR3 spans 15 amino acids. In germline, CDR1 is SSHAT, CDR2 FNYEAQ (reference sequence). The V end was cut by 6 bases, the J end by 0 bases, with 11 bases between. The CDR3 loop reads CASRFRASNTGELFF. In nucleotides, the CDR3 is TGTGCCAGCAGGTTCAGGGCCTCGAACACCGGGGAGCTGTTTTTT.

This clonotype was seen at least ten times. V gene TRBV7-9 combines with J gene TRBJ1-4, with D maybe TRBD1 (6 bases). V lost 3 bases, J lost 0 bases, and 11 bases lay in between. The CDR3 runs 16 residues. Germline CDR1 reads SEHNR; CDR2 reads FQNEAQ (reference sequence). The DNA of the CDR3 is TGTGCCAGCAGCTTCGGGCAGGGGTCAACTAATGAAAAACTGTTTTTT. Translating gives CASSFGQGSTNEKLFF.

The V gene is TRBV20-1, the J gene TRBJ1-4; TRBD1 matches at 9 bases. CDR3 length: 18 amino acids. Per germline, CDR1 DFQATT and CDR2 SNEGSKA (reference sequence). V shed 3 bases, J shed 7 bases, and the junction held 18 bases outside the gene matches. This CDR3 is CSARGQQGARGRGEKLFF. CDR3 in DNA: TGCAGTGCTAGGGGACAACAGGGGGCGCGGGGACGCGGTGAAAAACTGTTTTTT.

This clonotype has a handful of counts. V and J are TRBV29-1 and TRBJ1-1, with 7 bases matching TRBD1. CDR3 length equals 12 residues. J gave up 5 bases and V 7 bases, and 7 bases lay outside the gene matches. Germline V gene sequence: CDR1 SQVTM, CDR2 ANQGSEA. CDR3 in amino acids: CSGTGEGTEAFF. The CDR3 bases are TGCAGCGGAACAGGGGAGGGGACTGAAGCTTTCTTT. Filled out from reference TRBV29-1 and TRBJ1-1, the complete variable domain reads SAVISQKPSRDICQRGTSLTIQCQVDSQVTMMFWYRQQPGQSLTLIATANQGSEATYESGFVIDKFPISRPNLTFSTLTVSNMSPEDSSIYLCSGTGEGTEAFFGQGTRLTVV.

Comments on this clonotype: The junction departs from germline at one end; a sequencing error may be responsible. The J gene is TRBJ1-5, the V gene TRBV7-2; a possible D gene is TRBD1 (5 bases). The CDR3 sequence is 14 residues long. Germline values: CDR1 SGHTA, CDR2 FQGNSA. The CDR3 region is CVSSSRGDGQPQHF. DNA for the CDR3: TGTGTCAGCAGCTCCCGGGGGGACGGTCAGCCCCAGCATTTT.

The table lists this clonotype with many counts. The CDR3 protein is CSALKGQGDTEAFF. CDR3 nucleotides: TGCAGTGCCCTTAAGGGACAGGGCGACACTGAAGCTTTCTTT. V is TRBV20-1 and J is TRBJ1-1; 9 bases are shared with TRBD1. J gave up 3 bases and V 6 bases, and 8 bases lay outside the gene matches. CDR1 DFQATT and CDR2 SNEGSKA come from the germline V gene (reference sequence). CDR3 length: 14 residues.

This clonotype was picked up a small number of times. V usage is TRBV5-6 and J usage is TRBJ2-5, with D perhaps assigned TRBD1 or TRBD2 (5 bases each). The CDR3 loop spans 14 amino acids. Germline values: CDR1 SGHDT, CDR2 YYEEEE. The ends were cut back, 5 bases at V and 4 bases at J, with 15 bases in the middle. The CDR3 sequence is CASSMGRLAETQYF. The CDR3 DNA sequence: TGTGCCAGCAGTATGGGACGGCTCGCAGAGACCCAGTACTTC.

The J gene is TRBJ2-2, the V gene TRBV2; 7 bases fit TRBD2. Germline CDR1 reads SNHLY; CDR2 reads FYNNEI. V lost 7 bases to trimming and J lost 6 bases; unmatched junction nucleotides: 5. CDR3 length equals 13 residues. CDR3 DNA: TGTGCCAGCAAGGCGGGGGTCCCCGGGGAGCTGTTTTTT. This gives the protein CASKAGVPGELFF.

This clonotype occurred many times. V is TRBV2 and J is TRBJ1-6, with D tentatively TRBD1 (5 bases). The CDR3 extends over 14 amino acids. Germline values: CDR1 SNHLY, CDR2 FYNNEI. Trimming cost V 5 bases and J 6 bases, with 11 bases left between them. CDR3: CASSYDRTNSPLHF. DNA for the CDR3: TGTGCCAGCAGTTACGACAGAACTAATTCACCCCTCCACTTT.

This chain connects TRBV12-3 or TRBV12-4 to TRBJ1-6; 7 nucleotides line up with TRBD1. The CDR3 runs 14 residues. Trimming took 5 bases from V and 7 from J; bases not matched to a gene: 5. CDR3 in DNA: TGTGCCAGCAGTGTGGGACAGATAAATTCACCCCTCCACTTT. Its translation: CASSVGQINSPLHF.

This clonotype was seen repeatedly, ten times or more. V and J are TRBV7-9 and TRBJ1-2; D remains unclear. CDR3 length equals 15 residues. The ends were cut back, 5 bases at V and 1 base at J, with 14 bases in the middle. From germline, CDR1 is SEHNR and CDR2 FQNEAQ (reference sequence). CDR3 protein: CASSPPGSSNYGYTF. The DNA of the CDR3 is TGTGCCAGCAGCCCTCCCGGCAGCAGTAACTATGGCTACACCTTC.

This clonotype was observed a handful of times. CDR3 coding DNA: TGCAGTGCTAGAGAACAGACAGGGACGATCTACGAGCAGTACTTC. This encodes CSAREQTGTIYEQYF. This chain joins TRBV20-1 and TRBJ2-7, with 7 nucleotides matching TRBD1. From germline, CDR1 is DFQATT and CDR2 SNEGSKA (reference sequence). The CDR3 sequence is 15 residues long. The junction had 8 bases not matched to a gene; V was cut back by 0 bases and J by 3 bases.